This is a list of T cell receptor beta chains from one sample in a study of T cell changes during pregnancy in multiple sclerosis. TCRdb's copy holds only in-frame clones and misses some; the assay was immunoSEQ multiplex PCR. The sample contains 35,000 to 50,000 clones, roughly nine tenths of which appear only once. The material was CD4+ T cells from peripheral blood mononuclear cells, obtained in the first trimester of pregnancy. The source of these receptors is a female donor with multiple sclerosis, enrolled in a pregnancy study. Each CDR3 is given without its conserved first and last residue. The order of the fields is V gene, CDR3 protein.

>TRBV7-6
ASSVRDSSGNTIY
>TRBV27
ASRDRVDQPQH
>TRBV9
ASSGQTGRFNIY
>TRBV7-2
ASSLAIGTRGLAF
>TRBV6-5
ASSIGASTDTQY
>TRBV2
ASSGLAGAKQETQY
>TRBV27
ASSLFAGTYNEQF
>TRBV11-2
ASSSRAGSGRVTYNEQF
>TRBV7-2
ASSLTPGGYEQY
>TRBV6-5
ASSPRQGPYGYT
>TRBV9
ASSVWTAGEQY
>TRBV18
ASSPRTGDSAQY
>TRBV11-3
ASSLGGTNTDTQY
>TRBV29-1
SVYSGRSNEQF
>TRBV5-4
ASSSMTGMGDTEAF
>TRBV7-9
ASSLISGGQETQY
>TRBV5-4
ASSSGGITYTEAF
>TRBV6-1
ASSRDRMDIQY
>TRBV28
ASRRSGTGGYEQY
>TRBV19
ASKGALGYYGYT
>TRBV6-5
ASSSGGGPIFEQY
>TRBV6-1
ASTQVSNQPQH
>TRBV28
ARYAGTHTKGLSTDTQY
>TRBV5-4
ASSSRTGANEQF
>TRBV2
ASSVSEYTGELF
>TRBV21-1
ASSKALPSLAGCRNLAPETQY
>TRBV4-1
ASSQGASGRAYEQF
>TRBV4-2
ASSQVGQGQGASGYT
>TRBV7-9
ASSKAGGPVDTQY
>TRBV4-3
ASSQGGRDQETQY
>TRBV5-4
ASSPEQGYHSGANVLT
>TRBV29-1
SVPPAGGSSTDTQY
>TRBV7-2
ASSYDGLAFGELF
>TRBV28
ASSIPSTGKGTEAF
>TRBV18
ASSPPNGNTEAF
>TRBV5-6
ASSLVGQDNEKLF
>TRBV4-2
ASSHPPGRTGNDGYT
>TRBV7-2
ASSSTGYEQY
>TRBV19
ASSIGSLTGEQF
>TRBV28
ASSPGGNYGYT
>TRBV2
ASSPRLAGGLETQY
>TRBV11-3
ASSSRTSGSSYNEQF
>TRBV5-1
ASSLNRATDTEAF
>TRBV7-9
ASSRTDEKLF
>TRBV5-1
ASSSGQGNYEQY
>TRBV7-2
ASSRGLGAF
>TRBV13
ASSPRTAGVDEQF
>TRBV6-5
ASSYNSGMAKNIQY
>TRBV9
ASSPRWGGGDTQY
>TRBV7-6
ASSIGQSQETQY
>TRBV7-9
ASSRTGDYQPQH
>TRBV4-1
ASSQEIATSSYNEQF
>TRBV9
ASSVGGNRVAETQY
>TRBV6-1
ASSETDRVSDTQY
>TRBV7-3
ASSLRFSGNTGELF
>TRBV10-1
ARNGTSGRSDTQY
>TRBV7-2
ASSLAQIRLRGDGYT
>TRBV11-3
ASSVQGYEQY
>TRBV5-4
ASSSGGSYGYT
>TRBV7-2
ASSLAGGRRTDTQY